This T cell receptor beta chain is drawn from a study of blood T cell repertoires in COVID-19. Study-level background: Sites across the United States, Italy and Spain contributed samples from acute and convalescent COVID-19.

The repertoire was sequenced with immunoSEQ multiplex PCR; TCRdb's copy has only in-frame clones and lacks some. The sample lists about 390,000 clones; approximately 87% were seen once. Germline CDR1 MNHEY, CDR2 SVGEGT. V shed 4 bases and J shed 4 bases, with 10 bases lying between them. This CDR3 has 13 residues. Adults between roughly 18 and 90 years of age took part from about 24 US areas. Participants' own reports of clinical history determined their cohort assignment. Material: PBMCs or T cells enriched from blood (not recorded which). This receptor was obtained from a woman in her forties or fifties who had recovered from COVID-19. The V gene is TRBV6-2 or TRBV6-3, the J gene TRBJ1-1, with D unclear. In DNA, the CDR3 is TGTGCCAGCAGTTGGAGTTACGGCACTGAAGCTTTCTTT. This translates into CASSWSYGTEAFF.